The rows below give T cell receptor beta chains drawn from one sample of a study of vaccination and CD4 T cells after COVID-19. TCRdb re-called the PCR reads through MiXCR, storing one row per CDR3 protein. This table holds 14,000 or so distinct CDR3 sequences, over 25% found once. No antigens are known for them. The sequenced sample was CD4+ T cells from blood, cultured in vitro, obtained before SARS-CoV-2 vaccination. These receptor sequences come from a human donor who received a COVID-19 vaccine. The CDR3 runs from the conserved cysteine through the conserved F or W. A D gene is named only where the DNA matches it firmly. Size tells how often a clone was seen (once, few, many) or the class of an expanded clone, and some rows leave it out.

>TRBV5-1|NA|TRBJ2-5|TRBD2
TGCGCCAGCAGCCCTACCCGAGCGGGGGGTTTAATGAAACAAGAGACCCAGTACTTC
CASSPTRAGGLMKQETQYF
>TRBV7-3|NA|TRBJ2-3|NA
TGTGCCAGCAGCTTAGATAGGAACACAGATACGCAGTATTTT
CASSLDRNTDTQYF
>TRBV29-1|NA|TRBJ1-1|NA
TGCAGCGTTGAGGAGCAACACCCGGACACTGAAGCTTTCTTT
CSVEEQHPDTEAFF
>TRBV6-2/TRBV6-3|NA|TRBJ2-1|TRBD2
TGTGCCAGCAGTTTTTCTAGCGGGGGGTTAAATGAGCAGTTCTTC
CASSFSSGGLNEQFF
>TRBV19|few|TRBJ2-7|NA
TGTGCCAGTAGTCCACGACAAGGGGAAGGCTACGAGCAGTACTTC
CASSPRQGEGYEQYF
>TRBV12-3/TRBV12-4|NA|TRBJ2-1|TRBD1
TGTGCCAGCAAATCCGGGACAGAAACCGATGAGCAGTTCTTC
CASKSGTETDEQFF
>TRBV9|NA|TRBJ1-3|NA
TGTGCCAGCAGCTCGGGGCCCACTGCTGGAAACACCATATATTTT
CASSSGPTAGNTIYF
>TRBV19|few|TRBJ1-1|NA
TGTGCCACCGGACCCACAGGCATGAACACTGAAGCTTTCTTT
CATGPTGMNTEAFF
>TRBV23-1|few|TRBJ2-3|NA
TGCGCCAGCAGTCAACGGCAGTGGGCAGATACGCAGTATTTT
CASSQRQWADTQYF
>TRBV3-1|NA|TRBJ2-5|NA
TGTGCCAGCAGCCAAAATAGTTGGAGGGAGACCCAGTACTTC
CASSQNSWRETQYF
>TRBV2|few|TRBJ1-4|NA
TGTGCCAGCAGTGAAGCGGGCAGCCAAAAACTGTTTTTT
CASSEAGSQKLFF
>TRBV5-1|NA|TRBJ2-2|NA
TGCGCCAGCAGCTTGGACAGGCCTAACACCGGGGAGCTGTTTTTT
CASSLDRPNTGELFF
>TRBV10-3|NA|TRBJ2-7|NA
TGTGCCATCAGTGTCGGGCAGGCCACCTACGAGCAGTACTTC
CAISVGQATYEQYF
>TRBV5-4|few|TRBJ2-3|TRBD2
TGTGCCAGCAGCTTGGAGCGGGGGAGTGATACGCAGTATTTT
CASSLERGSDTQYF
>TRBV5-4|NA|TRBJ2-5|TRBD2
TGTGCCAGCAGCTTGCGTGTCGGGGGGGCGTCAGAGACCCAGTACTTC
CASSLRVGGASETQYF
>TRBV30|few|TRBJ1-6|NA
TGTGCCTGGAGTTCCCCATCGGCGGGGATCTATAATTCACCCCTCCACTTT
CAWSSPSAGIYNSPLHF
>TRBV2|NA|TRBJ2-4|NA
TGTGCCAGCCGATTGGGCCGGGCCCTCCGAAGGGGAAACATTCAGTACTTC
CASRLGRALRRGNIQYF
>TRBV2|NA|TRBJ2-7|NA
TGTGCCAGCAATAAGGAGGACGGCTCCTACGAGCAGTACTTC
CASNKEDGSYEQYF
>TRBV7-6|NA|TRBJ1-5|TRBD1
TGTGCCAGCAGCTCCTCGACAGGGTTGGGCAATCAGCCCCAGCATTTT
CASSSSTGLGNQPQHF
>TRBV20-1|few|TRBJ2-5|TRBD1
TGCAGTGCTAGAGTGGCAGGGGGTGAACGGGAGACCCAGTACTTC
CSARVAGGERETQYF
>TRBV20-1|NA|TRBJ2-1|NA
TGCAGTGCTAGAAAGGGACCCTCCTACAATGGGCAGTTCTTC
CSARKGPSYNGQFF
>TRBV28|NA|TRBJ1-4|NA
TGTGCCAGCAGTCTCAGCTCCACTAATGAAAAACTGTTTTTT
CASSLSSTNEKLFF
>TRBV6-2/TRBV6-3|NA|TRBJ1-5|TRBD1
TGTGCCAGCAGTTATGCATCGGACAGGGTATCTACACCGTATCAGCCCCAGCATTTT
CASSYASDRVSTPYQPQHF
>TRBV4-1|NA|TRBJ2-7|TRBD1
TGCGCCAGCAGCCACGCCAGGGGCAGGGGGTTCTACGAGCAGTACTTC
CASSHARGRGFYEQYF
>TRBV19|NA|TRBJ2-1|TRBD2
TGTGCCAGTCGTGGCGGGGGTTCTTCCTACAATGAGCAGTTCTTC
CASRGGGSSYNEQFF
>TRBV2|few|TRBJ1-1|NA
TGTGCCAGCAGTGAGGTCGGCGGAACAACTGAAGCTTTCTTT
CASSEVGGTTEAFF
>TRBV6-1|NA|TRBJ1-1|TRBD1
TGTGCCACGGGACAGGGTCGGTTGGTGAACACTGAAGCTTTCTTT
CATGQGRLVNTEAFF
>TRBV2|few|TRBJ1-3|NA
TGTGCCAGCAGTGAAGGCCCCCCGGGTGCTGGAAACACCATATATTTT
CASSEGPPGAGNTIYF
>TRBV12-3/TRBV12-4|NA|TRBJ1-3|TRBD1
TGTGCCAGCAGCTTCGGGACAGGGATCGGAAACACCATATATTTT
CASSFGTGIGNTIYF
>TRBV7-6|few|TRBJ2-2|NA
TGTGCCAGCAGCTTAGCCGGGGGGCTAAACACCGGGGAGCTGTTTTTT
CASSLAGGLNTGELFF
>TRBV10-3|few|TRBJ2-5|TRBD2
TGTGCCATCAGTGAGTCCAGGGGACTAGCGGGGGAGACCCAGTACTTC
CAISESRGLAGETQYF
>TRBV20-1|few|TRBJ2-7|NA
TGCAGTGCCTATTCAATCGGTGAGCAGTACTTC
CSAYSIGEQYF
>TRBV4-2|NA|TRBJ2-7|TRBD1
TGTGCCAGCAGCCAGGACAGGTTCTCCTACGAGCAGTACTTC
CASSQDRFSYEQYF
>TRBV6-4|few|TRBJ2-6|NA
TGTGCCAGCAGTGACGGGACACTATCTGGGGCCAACGTCCTGACTTTC
CASSDGTLSGANVLTF
>TRBV7-2|few|TRBJ1-5|TRBD1
TGTGCCAGCAGCAACGACAGGGGGCGAGGGCAGCCCCAGCATTTT
CASSNDRGRGQPQHF
>TRBV21-1|NA|TRBJ1-5|NA
TGTGCCAGCAGCAAAGCTGCGGAGGGCTATCAGCCCCAGCATTTT
CASSKAAEGYQPQHF
>TRBV7-8|few|TRBJ2-5|NA
TGTGCCAGCAGCTTTATCGGAGGGGTGACAATGGGGGAGACCCAGTACTTC
CASSFIGGVTMGETQYF
>TRBV24-1|NA|TRBJ1-2|NA
TGTGCCACCAGTAAAACTAAGGGGTATGGCTACACCTTC
CATSKTKGYGYTF
>TRBV24-1|NA|TRBJ2-3|NA
TGTGCCACCAGTGATTTGGTGAACCCGCAGTATTTT
CATSDLVNPQYF
>TRBV2|NA|TRBJ2-7|NA
TGTGCCAGCAGTGAAGATGTCGAGGCCTCCCTCGAGCAGTACTTC
CASSEDVEASLEQYF
>TRBV6-4|NA|TRBJ2-5|NA
TGTGTCAAACCCACAGGGCCGGGGGTGGAGACCCAGTACTTC
CVKPTGPGVETQYF
>TRBV12-3/TRBV12-4|few|TRBJ1-5|TRBD1
TGTGCCAGCAGTTCGGGACAGGGGCGTAATCAGCCCCAGCATTTT
CASSSGQGRNQPQHF
>TRBV12-5|once|TRBJ1-1|NA
TGTGCTAGTGGTTTGGTACGCACTGAAGCTTTCTTT
CASGLVRTEAFF
>TRBV6-1|NA|TRBJ1-5|TRBD1
TGTGCCAGCGGCCGGGACAGGGGCTTAAACGTCAATCAGCCCCAGCATTTT
CASGRDRGLNVNQPQHF